The next 25 T cell receptor beta chains were all read from a single sample in a study of T cell responses to AZD1222 COVID-19 vaccine. The data were produced by immunoSEQ multiplex PCR, yet TCRdb's version contains in-frame clones alone and is incomplete. The sample consists of around 200,000 clones, just over 90% of them appearing once. Sequencing used peripheral blood, obtained on day 0 of AZD1222 vaccination. These receptors were obtained from an adult in good health.

This rearrangement joins TRBV19 to TRBJ1-1; tentatively, D is TRBD1 (5 bases). Trimming removed 4 bases at V and 2 bases at J, with 14 bases between. The CDR3 is 15 amino acids. Per the germline V gene, CDR1 is LNHDA and CDR2 is SQIVND (reference sequence). The CDR3 bases are TGTGCCAGTAGTACCAGCCCAGGGAAAAACACTGAAGCTTTCTTT. Amino acids: CASSTSPGKNTEAFF.

This rearrangement joins TRBV12-3 or TRBV12-4 to TRBJ2-7, with TRBD1 matching over 10 bases. This CDR3 region has 13 residues. Unmatched junction bases numbered 5, after V lost 6 bases and J lost 6 bases. Here the CDR3 reads CASSSGTGVEQYF. For the CDR3, the DNA is TGTGCCAGCAGCTCCGGGACAGGGGTCGAGCAGTACTTC.

This chain connects TRBV7-3 to TRBJ2-5; 9 nucleotides line up with TRBD1. Germline loops: CDR1 SGHTA, CDR2 FQGTGA. The CDR3 extends over 15 amino acids. Germline trimming cut 5 bases from V and 6 bases from J; bases unmatched to any gene: 10. The CDR3 region has the DNA TGTGCCAGCAGCCCCGGCACAGGGGGCTTGAAGACCCAGTACTTC. Protein sequence: CASSPGTGGLKTQYF.

This chain uses TRBV5-4 with TRBJ1-1; unclear D gene. The V end lost 0 bases, the J end lost 2 bases, and 11 bases lay between the germline ends. The CDR3 contains 15 residues. CDR1 is SGHNT, CDR2 YYREEE, per germline (reference sequence). The CDR3 loop is CASSLGGSFNTEAFF. CDR3 bases: TGTGCCAGCAGCTTGGGTGGCAGCTTCAACACTGAAGCTTTCTTT. Variable domain in full (rest from reference TRBV5-4 and TRBJ1-1): ETGVTQSPTHLIKTRGQQVTLRCSSQSGHNTVSWYQQALGQGPQFIFQYYREEENGRGNFPPRFSGLQFPNYSSELNVNALELDDSALYLCASSLGGSFNTEAFFGQGTRLTVV.

The J gene is TRBJ2-7, the V gene TRBV2; possible D gene TRBD2, 5 bases. Germline V gene data show CDR1 as SNHLY and CDR2 as FYNNEI. This CDR3 is 11 amino acids long. V lost 8 bases and J lost 5, with 10 bases in between. CDR3 in amino acids: CASWRVDEQYF. CDR3 sequence (DNA): TGTGCCAGCTGGCGGGTGGACGAGCAGTACTTC.

The chain links TRBV6-5 to TRBJ1-1; D is unresolved. The CDR3 runs 13 residues. CDR1 MNHEY and CDR2 SVGAGI come from the germline V gene. Trimming took 3 bases from V and 11 from J, leaving 16 bases between them. The DNA of the CDR3 is TGTGCCAGCAGTTATCTCACCCGTGCGGAGGCTTTCTTT. It yields the protein CASSYLTRAEAFF.

For the CDR3, the DNA is TGCGCCAGCAGCTTGGATGAACGGACTACAGTTCCTTTCTTT. This translates into CASSLDERTTVPFF. The V gene is TRBV5-1, the J gene TRBJ1-1; unclear D gene. Trimming cost V 0 bases and J 12 bases, with 18 bases left between them. Germline V CDR1 and CDR2: SGHRS, YFSETQ. The CDR3 spans 14 residues.

The chain employs TRBV6-5 and TRBJ2-7; D gene uncertain. Trimming took 0 bases from V and 3 from J, leaving 6 bases between them. The CDR3 length is 13 residues. Germline V lookup: CDR1 MNHEY, CDR2 SVGAGI. For the CDR3, the DNA is TGTGCCAGCAGTTACTCGGACGGCTACGAGCAGTACTTC. This gives the protein CASSYSDGYEQYF.

The V and J genes are TRBV7-8 and TRBJ1-2, with 9 bases aligning to TRBD1. This CDR3 contains 14 residues. Trimming removed 7 bases from V and 2 bases from J; junction bases left unmatched: 5. Germline assignment: CDR1 SGHVS and CDR2 FQNEAQ. CDR3 in DNA: TGTGCCAGCACCAGGACAGGGGAGAACTATGGCTACACCTTC. It yields the protein CASTRTGENYGYTF.

The CDR3 region is CASSIDTGFAQYF. The CDR3 DNA follows: TGTGCCAGTAGTATAGACACAGGGTTTGCCCAGTACTTC. The chain uses TRBV19 and TRBJ2-5; D might be TRBD1 (6 bases). V shed 0 bases and J shed 9 bases, with 11 bases lying between them. The CDR3 is 13 residues long. In germline, CDR1 is LNHDA, CDR2 SQIVND (reference sequence).

The chain couples TRBV11-2 to TRBJ2-7, with D perhaps TRBD1 (5 bases). CDR1 and CDR2 from the germline V gene are SGHAT and FQNNGV. This CDR3 comprises 14 residues. Trimming pared 1 base from V and 2 bases from J, leaving 9 bases between. As DNA, the CDR3 is TGTGCCAGCAGCTTAGGGGGCAGTACCTACGAGCAGTACTTC. Amino acid sequence: CASSLGGSTYEQYF.

The chain combines TRBV7-9 with TRBJ1-1; D gene unclear. The CDR3 consists of 16 residues. The germline V gene has CDR1 SEHNR and CDR2 FQNEAQ (reference sequence). V was pared by 5 bases and J by 0 bases, with 16 bases between. The DNA of the CDR3 is TGTGCCAGCAGCCTTACCGGGCCGTCAATGAACACTGAAGCTTTCTTT. Translated: CASSLTGPSMNTEAFF.

This chain uses TRBV3-1 (or the pseudogene TRBV3-2) with TRBJ2-3; D is unresolved. The CDR3 loop spans 16 amino acids. V was clipped by 1 base and J by 1 base, with 12 bases between them. CDR1 and CDR2 from the germline V gene are LGHDT and YNNKEL (reference sequence). This CDR3 reads CASSQGGSRGTDTQYF. In DNA, the CDR3 is TGTGCCAGCAGCCAAGGTGGCAGTAGGGGCACAGATACGCAGTATTTT.

This clone was counted once. The chain combines TRBV15 with TRBJ1-1, with 7 bases fitting TRBD1. This CDR3 is 14 amino acids long. Unmatched junction bases numbered 5, after V lost 2 bases and J lost 5 bases. In germline, CDR1 is LNHNV, CDR2 YYDKDF (reference sequence). CDR3 nucleotide sequence: TGTGCCACCAGCAGACCTAGACAGGGTACTGAAGCTTTCTTT. Its protein is CATSRPRQGTEAFF. The full variable domain, with the rest looked up from reference TRBV15 and TRBJ1-1, is DAMVIQNPRYQVTQFGKPVTLSCSQTLNHNVMYWYQQKSSQAPKLLFHYYDKDFNNEADTPDNFQSRRPNTSFCFLDIRSPGLGDTAMYLCATSRPRQGTEAFFGQGTRLTVV.

The chain employs TRBV7-9 and TRBJ1-4, with D perhaps matching TRBD1 (6 bases). The V gene's germline CDR1 is SEHNR and CDR2 FQNEAQ (reference sequence). The CDR3 spans 16 residues. The V end was cut by 4 bases, the J end by 0 bases, with 12 bases between. As DNA, the CDR3 is TGTGCCAGCAGCTCGGGACAACCAACAACTAATGAAAAACTGTTTTTT. Translated, it gives CASSSGQPTTNEKLFF.

V gene TRBV5-1 combines with J gene TRBJ2-1; TRBD2 matches at 13 bases. CDR1 SGHRS and CDR2 YFSETQ come from the germline V gene. The CDR3 loop spans 13 amino acids. Unmatched junction bases numbered 7, after V lost 3 bases and J lost 16 bases. In nucleotides, the CDR3 is TGCGCCAGCAGCTCCGGACTAGCGGGAGACATATTCTTC. This sequence encodes CASSSGLAGDIFF.

This clone was detected once. The chain uses TRBV12-5 and TRBJ2-7; D could derive from TRBD1 or TRBD2 (6 bases each). The CDR3 covers 17 residues. Trimming cost V 6 bases and J 5 bases, with 26 bases left between them. CDR1 and CDR2 (germline): LGHNT, FRNRAP. The CDR3 DNA reads as TGTGCTAGTGGCCCTGGCAAGGGGGGAAGAACGGGCCACGAGCAGTACTTC. Translated: CASGPGKGGRTGHEQYF.

The V and J genes are TRBV4-3 and TRBJ1-2; D is unresolved. The CDR3 totals 14 residues. CDR1 LGHNA and CDR2 YSLEER come from the germline V gene. V dropped 0 bases and J dropped 1 base, with 6 bases sitting between them. Written as DNA, the CDR3 is TGCGCCAGCAGCCAAGATTCGTTTAACTATGGCTACACCTTC. Its translation is CASSQDSFNYGYTF.

The genes are TRBV3-1 (or the pseudogene TRBV3-2) and TRBJ2-7; the D gene is possibly TRBD2 (5 bases). V lost 4 bases and J lost 0, with 13 bases in between. Germline V gene lookup returns CDR1 LGHDT and CDR2 YNNKEL (reference sequence). CDR3 length: 15 amino acids. The CDR3 DNA reads TGTGCCAGCAGCCCGAGTCGGACTTTCTCCTACGAGCAGTACTTC. The encoded protein is CASSPSRTFSYEQYF.

V and J are TRBV29-1 and TRBJ2-4; no definite D call. Per germline, CDR1 SQVTM and CDR2 ANQGSEA. Trimming removed 4 bases at V and 6 bases at J, with 13 bases between. This CDR3 region has 13 residues. The CDR3 is CSVAPSLGNIQYF. CDR3 nucleotides: TGCAGCGTTGCCCCCTCTTTGGGAAACATTCAGTACTTC.

This clone occurred a few times. The chain is built from TRBV5-5 and TRBJ1-1; D perhaps matches TRBD1 (5 bases). The germline V gene has CDR1 SGHKS and CDR2 YYEKEE (reference sequence). There are 15 residues in the CDR3. The V end lost 2 bases, the J end lost 1 base, and 12 bases lay between the germline ends. The CDR3: CASSLGGTANTEAFF. Written as DNA, the CDR3 is TGTGCCAGCAGCTTAGGTGGGACGGCGAACACTGAAGCTTTCTTT. The whole variable domain, filled in from reference TRBV5-5 and TRBJ1-1, reads DAGVTQSPTHLIKTRGQQVTLRCSPISGHKSVSWYQQVLGQGPQFIFQYYEKEERGRGNFPDRFSARQFPNYSSELNVNALLLGDSALYLCASSLGGTANTEAFFGQGTRLTVV.

The chain recombines TRBV7-9 with TRBJ2-2; D is uncertain. There are 10 residues in the CDR3. CDR1 and CDR2 (germline): SEHNR, FQNEAQ (reference sequence). V lost 6 bases, J lost 7 bases, and 3 bases lay in between. CDR3 in amino acids: CASSYGELFF. CDR3 sequence (DNA): TGTGCCAGCAGTTACGGGGAGCTGTTTTTT.

The chain uses TRBV5-6 and TRBJ2-7; D possibly uses TRBD1 or TRBD2 (5 bases each). The CDR3 is 15 residues long. The V end was cut by 4 bases, the J end by 6 bases, with 20 bases between. CDR1 is SGHDT and CDR2 is YYEEEE in the germline V gene. The CDR3 DNA reads as TGTGCCAGCAGCCCGGGGCCCAGGGATGGGAGCGAGCAGTACTTC. Its protein is CASSPGPRDGSEQYF.

J is TRBJ1-1 and V is TRBV27; D ambiguous. The V end was cut by 4 bases, the J end by 0 bases, with 12 bases between. The germline gives CDR1 MNHEY, CDR2 SMNVEV (reference sequence). The CDR3 has 15 amino acids. The CDR3 loop is CASSSHSGLNTEAFF. DNA of the CDR3: TGTGCCAGCAGTTCCCATTCAGGATTGAACACTGAAGCTTTCTTT.

This clone appeared a single time. The gene calls are TRBV6-4 and TRBJ1-5, with 11 nucleotides matching TRBD1. Germline loops: CDR1 MRHNA, CDR2 SNTAGT. With 4 bases clipped from V and 6 bases from J, the junction kept 5 bases outside the gene matches. CDR3 length: 15 amino acids. The CDR3 DNA reads as TGTGCCAGCAGTGCCGGACAGGGGGCAGGTCAGCCCCAGCATTTT. Translating it yields CASSAGQGAGQPQHF.